The 9 T cell receptor beta chains in this list originate from one sample, sequenced in a study of blood T cell repertoires in COVID-19. Data came from immunoSEQ multiplex PCR; TCRdb stores just in-frame clones and leaves some out. Of 140,000 to 150,000 clones listed, 84% were seen once; the top ten hold more than 4.5%. The sequencing input was PBMCs or T cells enriched from blood (not recorded which). These receptors came from a woman between 45 and 65 years old who had been exposed to COVID-19.

Only a few counts were recorded for this clone. The chain recombines TRBV5-1 with TRBJ1-2; 7 bases agree with TRBD1. With 4 bases clipped from V and 3 bases from J, the junction kept 9 bases outside the gene matches. Germline CDR1 and CDR2: SGHRS and YFSETQ. The CDR3 totals 15 residues. The CDR3 sequence is CASSPGGTDYYGYTF. For the CDR3, the DNA is TGCGCCAGCAGCCCGGGGGGGACAGATTACTATGGCTACACCTTC.

This sequence joins TRBV14 and TRBJ1-2; maybe TRBD1 (6 bases). From germline, CDR1 is SGHDN and CDR2 FVKESK. CDR3 length: 13 amino acids. V was cut by 0 bases and J by 5 bases, with 7 bases left in between. The CDR3 nucleotides are TGTGCCAGCAGCCAAGAGGGGGCTTATGGCTACACCTTC. As protein: CASSQEGAYGYTF.

A few counts support this clone. The chain couples TRBV19 to TRBJ1-1, with TRBD1 matching 8 bases. V shed 5 bases and J 0 bases; nucleotides not matched to a gene: 2. The CDR3 spans 14 residues. Germline CDR1 LNHDA, CDR2 SQIVND (reference sequence). CDR3 region: CASSWTGMNTEAFF. CDR3 nucleotide sequence: TGTGCCAGTAGTTGGACAGGGATGAACACTGAAGCTTTCTTT.

The J gene is TRBJ1-2, the V gene TRBV25-1; the D gene is possibly TRBD1 (6 bases). V dropped 10 bases and J dropped 8 bases, with 23 bases sitting between them. The CDR3 extends over 14 amino acids. Germline V CDR1 and CDR2: MGHDK, SYGVNS. This CDR3 is CATNGGGGLGGYTF. CDR3 DNA sequence: TGTGCCACCAACGGGGGGGGCGGCCTTGGGGGCTACACCTTC.

V is TRBV7-8 and J is TRBJ1-4; D possibly corresponds to TRBD1 (5 bases). Trimming pared 4 bases from V and 4 bases from J, leaving 10 bases between. Germline CDR1 and CDR2: SGHVS and FQNEAQ. CDR3 length: 14 residues. CDR3 nucleotide sequence: TGTGCCAGCAGCTCAATTGACAGTAATGAAAAACTGTTTTTT. Residues: CASSSIDSNEKLFF.

The V and J genes are TRBV5-4 and TRBJ2-2, with a weak D call TRBD2 (6 bases). CDR3 size: 17 residues. Germline CDR1 and CDR2: SGHNT and YYREEE (reference sequence). Trimming left V 0 bases short and J 2 bases short, with 14 bases between. As DNA, the CDR3 is TGTGCCAGCAGCTTGGCCTTTGGGGGGACCAACACCGGGGAGCTGTTTTTT. Amino acids: CASSLAFGGTNTGELFF.

The chain links TRBV7-2 to TRBJ1-1; D possibly corresponds to TRBD1 (5 bases). The ends were cut back, 8 bases at V and 1 base at J, with 11 bases in the middle. Germline assignment: CDR1 SGHTA and CDR2 FQGNSA. The CDR3 loop spans 13 amino acids. The CDR3 sequence: CASRRGGNTEAFF. CDR3 DNA sequence: TGTGCCAGCCGGCGGGGGGGGAACACTGAAGCTTTCTTT.

The chain recombines TRBV6-5 with TRBJ2-7; 7 bases fit TRBD1. V shed 8 bases and J 0 bases; nucleotides not matched to a gene: 7. Germline V gene data show CDR1 as MNHEY and CDR2 as SVGAGI. This CDR3 contains 14 residues. The CDR3 sequence is CASGKGTDSYEQYF. As DNA, the CDR3 is TGTGCCAGCGGGAAGGGGACAGACTCCTACGAGCAGTACTTC.

The rearrangement uses TRBV15 and TRBJ2-7; 11 bases match TRBD2. Trimming cost V 5 bases and J 4 bases; bases outside gene matches: 7. The length of the CDR3 is 15 residues. CDR1 is LNHNV and CDR2 is YYDKDF in the germline V gene (reference sequence). DNA for the CDR3: TGTGCCACCAGCGGACCCGGGACTAGCGGATACGAGCAGTACTTC. Its translation is CATSGPGTSGYEQYF.